This T cell receptor beta chain was identified during a study of blood T cells in healthy people across ages. Study observations and caveats: Diversity estimates drawn from one million T cells were deemed underestimates.

With regard to this clonotype: What it binds is unknown.

Germline loops: CDR1 LGHNA, CDR2 YNFKEQ. CDR3 length: 15 residues. V lost 0 bases and J 11 bases, leaving 14 bases between the germline ends. Then a second PCR, running about 7 to 11 cycles, was carried out with a sample-barcoded 5' primer and a J-beta primer mix. Every cDNA molecule bore a tag from a template-switch adaptor containing 12 random nucleotides. A single record per CDR3 protein comes from TCRdb applying MiXCR to the 5' RACE reads. This sample yields fewer than 2 million distinct CDR3 sequences, of which roughly two fifths are seen a single time; more than 20% belongs to the top ten. The sequenced sample was blood. This chain uses TRBV4-2 with TRBJ1-6; the D is unclear. The sequence derives from a human donor in good health. The CDR3 nucleotides are TGTGCCAGCAGCCAAGAAGGTGGGTCCCCAACACCCCTCCACTTT. It specifies CASSQEGGSPTPLHF.